What follows describes a single TCR beta chain. This entry comes from a study of patients and donors after allogeneic stem cell transplantation. In germline, CDR1 is MNHEY, CDR2 SMNVEV (reference sequence). The CDR3 runs to 15 residues. The V gene end was trimmed by 4 bases and the J gene end by 5 bases; junction bases not matched to a gene: 11. TCRdb redid the calling of the RT-PCR reads with MiXCR, one entry per CDR3 protein. The data hold some 200,000 distinct CDR3 sequences, with less than 45% observed a single time. V and J are TRBV27 and TRBJ2-7; 7 nucleotides agree with TRBD1. This clonotype originated in a human donor who was either an allogeneic HSCT recipient or a stem cell or donor lymphocyte infusion donor (not recorded which). It is not recorded whose cells these are; they may come from a transplant donor. The sequencing sample was made of blood, either unsorted or a sorted T cell fraction (not recorded which). CDR3 sequence: CASSSKQGLRNEQYF. The CDR3 nucleotides read TGTGCCAGCAGTTCTAAACAGGGGTTAAGGAACGAGCAGTACTTC.